These 30 T cell receptor beta chains originate from one sample sequenced in a study of vaccination and CD4 T cells after COVID-19. The Oncomine TCR Beta short-read assay was what sequenced the DNA obtained from cultured CD4+ T cells. From the PCR reads, TCRdb called clonotypes with MiXCR, one entry per CDR3 protein. The sample has over 20,000 distinct CDR3 sequences, about 45% seen once; the top ten hold roughly 4.6%. The treatment is: approximately nine-day PBMC culture with coronavirus spike peptide pools or control peptides (ViraFEST assay). The antigens for these receptors are not known. The specimen sequenced was CD4+ T cells from blood, cultured in vitro. The receptors come from a human donor who had recovered from COVID-19.

CDR3 sequence: CSAIGEETQYF. The CDR3 bases are TGCAGTGCTATTGGGGAAGAGACCCAGTACTTC. This sequence joins TRBV20-1 and TRBJ2-5; D is unclear. Germline CDR1 and CDR2: DFQATT and SNEGSKA (reference sequence). V gave up 4 bases and J gave up 3 bases, with 6 bases separating them. The CDR3 is 11 residues long.

For the CDR3, the DNA is TGTGCCAGCAGTTACTCGGAACAGGGGGTCGACGAGCAGTACTTC. Protein: CASSYSEQGVDEQYF. The gene calls are TRBV6-5 and TRBJ2-7; 8 nucleotides match TRBD1. The germline gives CDR1 MNHEY, CDR2 SVGAGI. The CDR3 contains 15 residues. Germline trimming cut 0 bases from V and 5 bases from J; bases unmatched to any gene: 6.

The gene calls are TRBV21-1 and TRBJ2-3; TRBD2 is the table's D call, not checked against the DNA. TRBV21-1 is a pseudogene. This CDR3 has 15 residues. This CDR3 is CASSHGPVGTDTQYF. The DNA of the CDR3 is TGTGCCAGCAGCCACGGGCCGGTGGGCACAGATACGCAGTATTTT.

The CDR3 DNA is TGCAGTGCGCTAGGTGGGGCAACGGCCTACGAGCAGTACTTC. It is translated as CSALGGATAYEQYF. The V and J genes are TRBV20-1 and TRBJ2-7; TRBD1 might be the D (5 bases). CDR3 length: 14 amino acids. The V end was cut by 6 bases, the J end by 2 bases, with 17 bases between. Germline CDR1 is DFQATT and CDR2 is SNEGSKA (reference sequence).

This chain connects TRBV19 to TRBJ1-2, with TRBD1 identical over 7 bases. This CDR3 has 14 amino acids. V lost 7 bases and J lost 2; bases outside the gene matches: 7. Germline V CDR1 and CDR2: LNHDA, SQIVND (reference sequence). CDR3 sequence (DNA): TGTGCCAGTACCCAGACAGGGACGAACTATGGCTACACCTTC. Translation: CASTQTGTNYGYTF.

The V gene is TRBV27, the J gene TRBJ2-2; 9 bases map to TRBD2. The CDR3 covers 16 residues. The V gene's germline CDR1 is MNHEY and CDR2 SMNVEV (reference sequence). J was trimmed by 5 bases and V by 5 bases; bases with no gene match: 9. The CDR3 is CASSRDVSGRTGELFF. In nucleotides, the CDR3 is TGTGCCAGCAGTCGCGATGTTAGCGGGAGAACCGGGGAGCTGTTTTTT.

The V and J genes are TRBV7-2 and TRBJ1-5; a weak D match, TRBD1 (5 bases). Germline CDR1 SGHTA, CDR2 FQGNSA. V lost 2 bases and J 0 bases, leaving 11 bases between the germline ends. This CDR3 is 16 amino acids long. The CDR3 region has the DNA TGTGCCAGCAGCTTACAGGGACCTTATAGCAATCAGCCCCAGCATTTT. Translated: CASSLQGPYSNQPQHF. Complete variable domain (other parts from reference TRBV7-2 and TRBJ1-5): GAGVSQSPSNKVTEKGKDVELRCDPISGHTALYWYRQSLGQGLEFLIYFQGNSAPDKSGLPSDRFSAERTGGSVSTLTIQRTQQEDSAVYLCASSLQGPYSNQPQHFGDGTRLSIL.

This chain joins TRBV7-9 and TRBJ1-3; no clear D gene. CDR1 is SEHNR and CDR2 is FQNEAQ in the germline V gene (reference sequence). The ends were cut back, 0 bases at V and 2 bases at J, with 14 bases in the middle. The CDR3 contains 17 residues. CDR3 amino acids: CASSLAGLMGTGNTIYF. CDR3 DNA sequence: TGTGCCAGCAGCTTAGCGGGTCTTATGGGAACTGGAAACACCATATATTTT.

V gene TRBV12-3 or TRBV12-4 combines with J gene TRBJ1-5; D is uncertain. Trimming took 6 bases from V and 0 from J, leaving 9 bases between them. The CDR3 is 14 amino acids. The CDR3 reads CASRNWGSNQPQHF. The CDR3 region has the DNA TGTGCCAGCAGAAATTGGGGTAGCAATCAGCCCCAGCATTTT.

The chain joins TRBV12-3 or TRBV12-4 to TRBJ2-3; 10 nucleotides align to TRBD2. The CDR3 runs to 20 residues. Unmatched junction bases numbered 17, after V lost 5 bases and J lost 0 bases. CDR3 amino acids: CASSPAGGVPSGSSTDTQYF. The CDR3 nucleotides read TGTGCCAGCAGTCCCGCGGGCGGGGTGCCTAGCGGGAGTAGCACAGATACGCAGTATTTT.

This clonotype was recorded a few times. This sequence joins TRBV6-1 and TRBJ1-2; D perhaps matches TRBD1 (6 bases). The CDR3 runs 12 residues. Germline-derived CDR1 and CDR2 are MNHNS and SASEGT. V was trimmed by 6 bases and J by 8 bases, leaving 13 bases between them. CDR3 DNA: TGTGCCAGCAGCCCGGGAGGGGGGGGCTACACCTTC. As protein: CASSPGGGGYTF.

The V and J genes are TRBV6-1 and TRBJ2-7; D unclear. The ends were cut back, 0 bases at V and 7 bases at J, with 7 bases in the middle. The CDR3 consists of 12 residues. The V gene's germline CDR1 is MNHNS and CDR2 SASEGT. The CDR3 protein is CASSEAPKEQYF. CDR3 DNA sequence: TGTGCCAGCAGTGAAGCGCCGAAGGAGCAGTACTTC.

CDR3: CASSSSGTANTEAFF. In nucleotides, the CDR3 is TGTGCCAGCAGTTCTTCCGGGACAGCGAACACTGAAGCTTTCTTT. This chain links TRBV28 with TRBJ1-1; 7 positions agree with TRBD1. The germline gives CDR1 MDHEN, CDR2 SYDVKM. V dropped 4 bases and J dropped 1; count of bases not matched to a gene: 6. The CDR3 has 15 amino acids.

This clonotype was recorded a few times. The J gene is TRBJ1-2, the V gene TRBV6-1, with D possibly matching TRBD1 (5 bases). Trimming left V 6 bases short and J 0 bases short, with 8 bases between. Germline CDR1 and CDR2: MNHNS and SASEGT. The CDR3 has 13 residues. The CDR3 region has the DNA TGTGCCAGCAGCCTACAGGCTAACTATGGCTACACCTTC. Its protein product is CASSLQANYGYTF.

CDR3 amino acids: CSARDLEPYEQYF. Written as DNA, the CDR3 is TGCAGTGCTAGAGATCTGGAACCCTACGAGCAGTACTTC. The V and J genes are TRBV20-1 and TRBJ2-7, with D unresolved. V was shortened by 0 bases and J by 2 bases, with 8 bases between the two germline ends. Germline-derived CDR1 and CDR2 are DFQATT and SNEGSKA (reference sequence). CDR3 size: 13 residues.

J is TRBJ2-1 and V is TRBV6-5, with D unclear. The CDR3 spans 14 residues. Germline loops: CDR1 MNHEY, CDR2 SVGAGI. V was shortened by 4 bases and J by 2 bases, with 9 bases between the two germline ends. The CDR3 DNA follows: TGTGCCAGCAGTTTCGGTAGTACCTACAATGAGCAGTTCTTC. It yields the protein CASSFGSTYNEQFF.

The chain recombines TRBV29-1 with TRBJ1-2; D gene uncertain. Germline V gene sequence: CDR1 SQVTM, CDR2 ANQGSEA. The ends were cut back, 5 bases at V and 0 bases at J, with 7 bases in the middle. This CDR3 has 12 amino acids. The chain's CDR3 is CSVPISNYGYTF. The CDR3 DNA is TGCAGCGTTCCCATATCTAACTATGGCTACACCTTC.

This clonotype was seen more than once but under ten times. The CDR3 bases are TGTGCCAGCAGCTCTGTCGGGGAGACCCAGTACTTC. It is translated as CASSSVGETQYF. V and J are TRBV5-5 and TRBJ2-5; D is unclear. V was pared by 3 bases and J by 5 bases, with 8 bases between. The germline CDR1 and CDR2 sequences are SGHKS and YYEKEE (reference sequence). CDR3 size: 12 residues.

The CDR3 is CASSLVGLAGGPTSGELFF. The DNA for the CDR3 is TGTGCCAGCAGTTTAGTAGGACTAGCGGGGGGGCCGACGTCCGGGGAGCTGTTTTTT. V is TRBV27 and J is TRBJ2-2, with 15 bases matching TRBD2. Trimming cost V 2 bases and J 6 bases; bases outside gene matches: 10. CDR3 length: 19 amino acids. CDR1 is MNHEY and CDR2 is SMNVEV in the germline V gene (reference sequence).

This clonotype was seen only a few times. This chain uses TRBV7-2 with TRBJ1-2, with 8 bases lining up with TRBD1. The CDR3 extends over 15 amino acids. V was pared by 6 bases and J by 0 bases, with 6 bases of the junction left unmatched. The V gene's germline CDR1 is SGHTA and CDR2 FQGNSA. DNA for the CDR3: TGTGCCAGCAGTCCGGACAGGGCAACTAACTATGGCTACACCTTC. The encoded protein is CASSPDRATNYGYTF.

The V gene is TRBV20-1, the J gene TRBJ2-7; TRBD1 is a possible D gene (6 bases). With 3 bases removed from V and 2 bases from J, the gap between germline ends came to 8 bases. This CDR3 is 12 amino acids long. Germline loops: CDR1 DFQATT, CDR2 SNEGSKA (reference sequence). CDR3 amino acids: CSASRTAYEQYF. CDR3 DNA sequence: TGCAGTGCTAGTCGGACAGCCTACGAGCAGTACTTC.

A single count supports this clonotype. The DNA is left out, because the CDR3 cannot be placed on it with certainty; the CDR3 is given as TCRdb lists it. The CDR3 region is CISVSEASTIRDFRDTQYF. The genes are TRBV7-5 and TRBJ2-3; the DNA was not compared with TRBD2, the D call given in the table. TRBV7-5 is reported as a pseudogene. The CDR3 spans 19 residues, counting both ends.

This clonotype was recorded a few times. The V and J genes are TRBV19 and TRBJ2-3; TRBD1 agrees at 9 bases. The CDR3 runs to 15 residues. Germline V lookup: CDR1 LNHDA, CDR2 SQIVND (reference sequence). V gave up 2 bases and J gave up 3 bases; unmatched junction bases: 3. The CDR3 DNA reads TGTGCCAGTAGTATAAACAGGGGGCGGACAGATACGCAGTATTTT. Translating gives CASSINRGRTDTQYF.

This clonotype has just a few counts. The J gene is TRBJ1-1, the V gene TRBV20-1; 11 bases line up with TRBD1. Trimming cost V 4 bases and J 5 bases; bases outside gene matches: 6. The CDR3 length is 14 residues. Germline CDR1 reads DFQATT; CDR2 reads SNEGSKA (reference sequence). Here the CDR3 reads CSATKGTGGTEAFF. The CDR3 DNA reads as TGCAGTGCTACCAAAGGGACAGGGGGGACTGAAGCTTTCTTT.

The rearrangement links TRBV20-1 to TRBJ2-1; 11 bases match TRBD2. The V and J ends lost 5 bases and 8 bases, in that order; junction bases with no gene match: 8. The germline CDR1 and CDR2 sequences are DFQATT and SNEGSKA (reference sequence). This CDR3 comprises 14 residues. CDR3 DNA: TGCAGTGCTGCTGGTAGCGGGAGGGGAGATGAGCAGTTCTTC. It encodes CSAAGSGRGDEQFF.

This clonotype was seen more than once but under ten times. The chain carries TRBV20-1 and TRBJ2-3; 8 positions agree with TRBD1. The V gene end was trimmed by 3 bases and the J gene end by 4 bases; junction bases not matched to a gene: 9. The germline CDR1 and CDR2 sequences are DFQATT and SNEGSKA (reference sequence). The CDR3 spans 15 residues. The CDR3 DNA sequence: TGCAGTGCTAGGGATAAAGGACAGGGCCCAGATACGCAGTATTTT. It translates to CSARDKGQGPDTQYF.

V gene TRBV20-1 combines with J gene TRBJ1-3; D is possibly TRBD1 (5 bases). The CDR3 sequence is 14 residues long. V gave up 0 bases and J gave up 2 bases, with 8 bases separating them. From germline, CDR1 is DFQATT and CDR2 SNEGSKA (reference sequence). The CDR3 nucleotides are TGCAGTGCTAGAGAGGCGGGGGCTGGAAACACCATATATTTT. Protein product: CSAREAGAGNTIYF.

To note about this clonotype: One end of the junction varies from germline; a read error may be responsible. This rearrangement joins TRBV6-2 or TRBV6-3 to TRBJ1-1; D is unclear. The CDR3 contains 13 residues. CDR1 and CDR2 from the germline V gene are MNHEY and SVGEGT. The CDR3 loop is CASSYSVNLYGIF. In nucleotides, the CDR3 is TGTGCCAGCAGTTACTCTGTTAACTTATATGGGATCTTT.

The chain is built from TRBV6-1 and TRBJ2-7; D possibly corresponds to TRBD1 (5 bases). Looked up from germline, CDR1 is MNHNS and CDR2 is SASEGT. Trimming removed 6 bases at V and 2 bases at J, with 17 bases between. CDR3 length equals 15 residues. In DNA form, the CDR3 reads TGTGCCAGCAGGGCAGGACACGGAATTACCTACGAGCAGTACTTC. Protein product: CASRAGHGITYEQYF.

This clonotype was picked up a small number of times. The chain carries TRBV24-1 and TRBJ1-5; 10 bases agree with TRBD1. This CDR3 comprises 17 residues. The J segment lost 1 base and the V segment lost 7 bases, leaving 9 bases of the junction unmatched. Germline V lookup: CDR1 KGHDR, CDR2 SFDVKD. The CDR3 protein is CATSSSRTGGSNQPQHF. The CDR3 nucleotides are TGTGCCACCAGCTCATCCCGGACAGGGGGGAGCAATCAGCCCCAGCATTTT.